These 26 T cell receptor beta chains came from one sample sequenced in a study of identical twins. In TCRdb, the 5' RACE reads were re-called with MiXCR into one record per CDR3 protein. The sample consists of 200,000 or so distinct CDR3 sequences, around 8.1% of them appearing once. A further study also used this sample, focusing on yellow fever vaccine responses in identical twins.

Sequenced material: memory (CD45RO+) T cells sorted from blood. These TCRs come from a young woman in good health.

This clonotype was found many times. The chain couples TRBV29-1 to TRBJ2-4, with TRBD1 identical over 10 bases. CDR1 is SQVTM, CDR2 ANQGSEA, per germline. V lost 6 bases to trimming and J lost 9 bases; unmatched junction nucleotides: 8. The CDR3 extends over 13 amino acids. CDR3 nucleotide sequence: TGCAGCGTCGCCCCGGGACAGGGGAGCATTCAGTACTTC. Residues: CSVAPGQGSIQYF.

This chain connects TRBV13 to TRBJ2-3; D gene ambiguous. From germline, CDR1 is PRHDT and CDR2 FYEKMQ (reference sequence). This CDR3 comprises 12 residues. The V end lost 5 bases, the J end lost 1 base, and 4 bases lay between the germline ends. The CDR3 DNA follows: TGTGCCAGCAGCACTCGCACAGATACGCAGTATTTT. It is translated as CASSTRTDTQYF.

This clonotype was observed a few times. J is TRBJ2-1 and V is TRBV6-2 or TRBV6-3; unclear D gene. Trimming shortened V by 4 bases and J by 2 bases, and 6 bases separated the two germline ends. In germline, CDR1 is MNHEY, CDR2 SVGEGT. The CDR3 runs to 13 residues. The chain's CDR3 is CASSSTAYNEQFF. The CDR3 coding sequence is TGTGCCAGCAGTTCTACCGCCTACAATGAGCAGTTCTTC.

This clonotype was seen repeatedly, ten times or more. The chain recombines TRBV7-9 with TRBJ1-2; unclear D gene. With 1 base removed from V and 9 bases from J, the gap between germline ends came to 15 bases. The CDR3 loop spans 14 amino acids. The germline V gene encodes CDR1 SEHNR and CDR2 FQNEAQ (reference sequence). In nucleotides, the CDR3 is TGTGCCAGCAGCTTAGATTGGGGTATGAGGAGCTACACCTTC. Translation: CASSLDWGMRSYTF.

This clonotype was picked up many times. The chain combines TRBV12-3 or TRBV12-4 with TRBJ1-1; D is perhaps TRBD1 (6 bases). The CDR3 loop spans 14 amino acids. V dropped 3 bases and J dropped 4 bases, with 12 bases sitting between them. The CDR3 DNA follows: TGTGCCAGCAGTTTTGGGGGCGCGAGCACTGAAGCTTTCTTT. Protein: CASSFGGASTEAFF.

This clonotype was counted many times. The V and J genes are TRBV12-3 or TRBV12-4 and TRBJ2-7; D is possibly TRBD2 (5 bases). This CDR3 has 12 amino acids. The ends were cut back, 4 bases at V and 3 bases at J, with 7 bases in the middle. The CDR3 DNA is TGTGCCAGCAGTTATCGGGACTACGAGCAGTACTTC. Translating it yields CASSYRDYEQYF.

The V call is TRBV20-1, the J call TRBJ2-7; no firm D call. V was trimmed by 3 bases and J by 3 bases, leaving 12 bases between them. Germline V CDR1 and CDR2: DFQATT, SNEGSKA (reference sequence). The CDR3 has 13 residues. The CDR3 coding sequence is TGCAGTGCTAGTCCGCACCCCGTCTACGAGCAGTACTTC. Amino acid sequence: CSASPHPVYEQYF.

This clonotype was detected many times. J is TRBJ2-7 and V is TRBV20-1; D is perhaps TRBD1 (5 bases). The CDR3 contains 15 residues. The germline CDR1 and CDR2 sequences are DFQATT and SNEGSKA (reference sequence). V was shortened by 2 bases and J by 4 bases, with 18 bases between the two germline ends. The CDR3: CSARRPQGGAYEQYF. The CDR3 DNA sequence: TGCAGTGCTAGACGTCCGCAGGGCGGAGCTTACGAGCAGTACTTC.

This clonotype occurred many times. The V call is TRBV6-2 or TRBV6-3, the J call TRBJ2-7, with 10 bases matching TRBD1. The CDR3 covers 16 residues. J was trimmed by 3 bases and V by 5 bases; bases with no gene match: 10. Per germline, CDR1 MNHEY and CDR2 SVGEGT. CDR3 protein: CASSRIPGQGNYEQYF. In nucleotides, the CDR3 is TGTGCCAGCAGTAGAATCCCGGGACAGGGGAACTACGAGCAGTACTTC.

This clonotype appeared a few times. The V and J genes are TRBV12-3 or TRBV12-4 and TRBJ2-3; D not resolved. Deletions cut 3 bases from V and 0 bases from J, with 10 bases between. The CDR3 contains 15 residues. The chain's CDR3 is CASSFLGHSTDTQYF. As DNA, the CDR3 is TGTGCCAGCAGTTTTTTGGGTCATAGCACAGATACGCAGTATTTT.

In nucleotides, the CDR3 is TGCAGTGCTAGAGCAATAGCGGGAGTAGGAACAGATACGCAGTATTTT. It translates to CSARAIAGVGTDTQYF. The J gene is TRBJ2-3, the V gene TRBV20-1; 9 nucleotides agree with TRBD2. With 1 base clipped from V and 3 bases from J, the junction kept 8 bases outside the gene matches. The germline V gene has CDR1 DFQATT and CDR2 SNEGSKA (reference sequence). The CDR3 has 16 amino acids.

This chain connects TRBV3-1 to TRBJ2-1; TRBD2 agrees at 7 bases. J was trimmed by 6 bases and V by 3 bases; bases with no gene match: 5. Germline lookup yields CDR1 LGHDT and CDR2 YNNKEL (reference sequence). CDR3 length: 14 amino acids. The CDR3 spells CASSHREGFNEQFF. The CDR3 DNA reads TGTGCCAGCAGCCATAGGGAGGGGTTCAATGAGCAGTTCTTC.

This clonotype was seen many times. The rearrangement uses TRBV7-2 and TRBJ2-5; D may be TRBD2 (6 bases). Germline V gene lookup returns CDR1 SGHTA and CDR2 FQGNSA. The V end lost 3 bases, the J end lost 5 bases, and 19 bases lay between the germline ends. The CDR3 loop spans 16 amino acids. CDR3 sequence: CASSFRLAPPPETQYF. CDR3 in DNA: TGTGCCAGCAGCTTTAGGCTAGCGCCTCCGCCTGAGACCCAGTACTTC. Together with reference TRBV7-2 and TRBJ2-5, the CDR3 gives the full variable domain: GAGVSQSPSNKVTEKGKDVELRCDPISGHTALYWYRQSLGQGLEFLIYFQGNSAPDKSGLPSDRFSAERTGGSVSTLTIQRTQQEDSAVYLCASSFRLAPPPETQYFGPGTRLLVL.

This clonotype was seen ten or more times. The J gene is TRBJ2-3, the V gene TRBV7-2, with 7 bases lining up with TRBD2. There are 15 residues in the CDR3. Losses at the gene ends were 3 bases for V and 6 bases for J; bases not matched to a gene: 9. CDR1 and CDR2 from the germline V gene are SGHTA and FQGNSA. DNA for the CDR3: TGTGCCAGCAGCTTTCGGGGCAGCGGGAAGGATACGCAGTATTTT. Translated, it gives CASSFRGSGKDTQYF.

This sequence joins TRBV2 and TRBJ2-7; 8 bases fit TRBD1. The V gene end was trimmed by 8 bases and the J gene end by 2 bases; junction bases not matched to a gene: 5. The CDR3 runs to 13 residues. Germline-derived CDR1 and CDR2 are SNHLY and FYNNEI. The CDR3 coding sequence is TGTGCCAGCGAAGGACAGGGACCCTACGAGCAGTACTTC. The encoded protein is CASEGQGPYEQYF.

This clonotype has at least ten counts. The J gene is TRBJ2-5, the V gene TRBV14; D gene unclear. The ends were cut back, 0 bases at V and 4 bases at J, with 12 bases in the middle. The CDR3 is 15 residues long. Germline V gene data show CDR1 as SGHDN and CDR2 as FVKESK. The CDR3 sequence is CASSQDFGRGETQYF. The CDR3 region has the DNA TGTGCCAGCAGCCAAGATTTTGGGCGCGGAGAGACCCAGTACTTC.

The chain combines TRBV5-6 with TRBJ2-6; the D gene is possibly TRBD2 (5 bases). CDR1 and CDR2 from the germline V gene are SGHDT and YYEEEE. V lost 4 bases, J lost 4 bases, and 6 bases lay in between. CDR3 length: 13 residues. The chain's CDR3 is CASSPGGANVLTF. CDR3 nucleotide sequence: TGTGCCAGCAGCCCGGGAGGGGCCAACGTCCTGACTTTC.

In its sample, this clonotype was seen many times. V gene TRBV9 combines with J gene TRBJ1-1; D is undetermined. The CDR3 runs to 14 residues. In germline, CDR1 is SGDLS, CDR2 YYNGEE. V was pared by 4 bases and J by 3 bases, with 13 bases between. CDR3 bases: TGTGCCAGCAGCCCAACCCCAGGCTACACTGAAGCTTTCTTT. The encoded protein is CASSPTPGYTEAFF.

This clonotype was detected only a few times. V is TRBV20-1 and J is TRBJ2-1; TRBD2 aligns across 10 bases. The CDR3 extends over 14 amino acids. Losses at the gene ends were 5 bases for V and 8 bases for J; bases not matched to a gene: 9. The germline V gene has CDR1 DFQATT and CDR2 SNEGSKA (reference sequence). CDR3 sequence reads: CSADSGRAWYEQFF. The CDR3 DNA is TGCAGTGCTGACAGCGGGAGGGCCTGGTATGAGCAGTTCTTC.

This clonotype was counted many times. The chain combines TRBV28 with TRBJ2-1; 10 bases agree with TRBD2. Germline values: CDR1 MDHEN, CDR2 SYDVKM. The CDR3 sequence is 16 residues long. V was clipped by 6 bases and J by 5 bases; unmatched bases: 10. The CDR3 DNA reads as TGTGCCAGCAGCTCGCCCGGACTAGCGGATAACAATGAGCAGTTCTTC. This translates into CASSSPGLADNNEQFF.

This clonotype has at least ten counts. The chain employs TRBV25-1 and TRBJ2-2; perhaps TRBD1 as D (5 bases). CDR1 and CDR2 (germline): MGHDK, SYGVNS. The CDR3 extends over 13 amino acids. The V gene lost 2 bases and the J gene lost 6 bases, with 7 bases spanning the gap. The CDR3 here is CASSEVRAGELFF. CDR3 in DNA: TGTGCCAGCAGTGAAGTCAGGGCCGGGGAGCTGTTTTTT.

V gene TRBV6-5 combines with J gene TRBJ2-7, with D tentatively TRBD1 or TRBD2 (6 bases each). CDR3 length: 12 residues. Looked up from germline, CDR1 is MNHEY and CDR2 is SVGAGI. Trimming removed 7 bases at V and 6 bases at J, with 13 bases between. As DNA, the CDR3 is TGTGCCAGCAAGGGGGGCCTCGGCGAGCAGTACTTC. Residues: CASKGGLGEQYF.

This clonotype showed up many times. The chain links TRBV20-1 to TRBJ1-5, with D perhaps TRBD1 (5 bases). This CDR3 is built from 13 residues. V lost 3 bases and J lost 5, with 11 bases in between. CDR1 and CDR2 (germline): DFQATT, SNEGSKA (reference sequence). CDR3 region: CSASGQGYQPQHF. Here the CDR3 DNA reads TGCAGTGCTAGTGGGCAGGGCTATCAGCCCCAGCATTTT.

This clonotype showed up just a few times. The V gene is TRBV7-9, the J gene TRBJ2-2, with 9 bases fitting TRBD2. V gave up 4 bases and J gave up 4 bases; unmatched junction bases: 4. The CDR3 is 15 residues long. Looked up from germline, CDR1 is SEHNR and CDR2 is FQNEAQ (reference sequence). CDR3 residues: CASSSGLAPTGELFF. The CDR3 DNA reads TGTGCCAGCAGCTCGGGACTAGCTCCCACCGGGGAGCTGTTTTTT.

There are many counts of this clonotype. The chain recombines TRBV29-1 with TRBJ2-2; D gene ambiguous. The V gene's germline CDR1 is SQVTM and CDR2 ANQGSEA. This CDR3 contains 13 residues. V gave up 6 bases and J gave up 2 bases, with 10 bases separating them. CDR3 nucleotide sequence: TGCAGCGTCCGGGCCGTTAACACCGGGGAGCTGTTTTTT. Its protein is CSVRAVNTGELFF.

This clonotype was seen at least ten times. The V and J genes are TRBV7-8 and TRBJ2-7; 8 bases agree with TRBD1. The CDR3 covers 17 residues. CDR1 and CDR2 (germline): SGHVS, FQNEAQ. The V gene end was trimmed by 5 bases and the J gene end by 3 bases; junction bases not matched to a gene: 15. The CDR3: CASSPRVPGQVNYEQYF. CDR3 DNA sequence: TGTGCCAGCAGCCCCCGCGTCCCGGGACAGGTAAACTACGAGCAGTACTTC.